The 25 T cell receptor beta chains presented below share a single source sample, sequenced in a study of blood T cell repertoires in COVID-19. Sequenced by immunoSEQ multiplex PCR; TCRdb stores in-frame clones only, minus some. The sample holds around 260,000 clones, 84% seen once. The sample consisted of PBMCs or T cells enriched from blood (not recorded which). The origin of the receptors is a man aged 25-40 years with acute COVID-19.

The chain carries TRBV30 and TRBJ1-2, with D unclear. Germline loops: CDR1 GTSNPN, CDR2 SVGIG (reference sequence). The V gene lost 0 bases and the J gene lost 8 bases, with 16 bases spanning the gap. The CDR3 covers 14 residues. Here the CDR3 reads CAWSVLQRAGGYTF. CDR3 bases: TGTGCCTGGAGTGTACTTCAGAGGGCCGGAGGCTACACCTTC. The full variable domain, in which reference TRBV30 and TRBJ1-2 provide the parts outside the CDR3, is SQTIHQWPATLVQPVGSPLSLECTVEGTSNPNLYWYRQAAGRGLQLLFYSVGIGQISSEVPQNLSASRPQDRQFILSSKKLLLSDSGFYLCAWSVLQRAGGYTFGSGTRLTVV.

This chain joins TRBV4-1 and TRBJ2-3, with 9 bases matching TRBD2. The CDR3 contains 17 residues. V lost 4 bases, J lost 5 bases, and 13 bases stayed unmatched. Germline CDR1 MGHRA, CDR2 YSYEKL. The CDR3 loop reads CASSPKETSGFIDTQYF. CDR3 bases: TGCGCCAGCAGCCCTAAAGAGACTAGCGGATTTATAGATACGCAGTATTTT.

V and J are TRBV4-1 and TRBJ2-4; weak D call: TRBD2 (6 bases). CDR1 and CDR2 from the germline V gene are MGHRA and YSYEKL. This CDR3 comprises 16 residues. The V end lost 0 bases, the J end lost 0 bases, and 9 bases lay between the germline ends. The CDR3 nucleotides are TGCGCCAGCAGCCAAGATTCGGGACTAGCCAAAAACATTCAGTACTTC. The encoded protein is CASSQDSGLAKNIQYF.

The genes are TRBV5-8 and TRBJ2-5; D call uncertain. V shed 7 bases and J shed 7 bases, with 11 bases lying between them. CDR3 length: 11 residues. Germline values: CDR1 SGHTS, CDR2 YDEGEE. The CDR3 nucleotides are TGTGCCAGCCCGATTACTACGACCCAGTACTTC. This codes for CASPITTTQYF.

The chain is built from TRBV7-9 and TRBJ2-2; 9 bases match TRBD1. The CDR3 contains 17 residues. CDR1 SEHNR and CDR2 FQNEAQ come from the germline V gene (reference sequence). The V and J ends lost 4 bases and 4 bases, in that order; junction bases with no gene match: 10. CDR3 coding DNA: TGTGCCAGCAGCTCACTCCGGGACAGGGAGGCCACCGGGGAGCTGTTTTTT. The encoded protein is CASSSLRDREATGELFF.

CDR3 bases: TGTGCCTGGAGTGCCAACGACAGGACCGGCTACACCTTC. It yields the protein CAWSANDRTGYTF. The genes are TRBV30 and TRBJ1-2; possible D gene TRBD1, 6 bases. The CDR3 consists of 13 residues. The germline V gene encodes CDR1 GTSNPN and CDR2 SVGIG (reference sequence). V gave up 1 base and J gave up 8 bases, with 14 bases separating them.

The chain uses TRBV3-1 (or the pseudogene TRBV3-2) and TRBJ1-2; no clear D. V was pared by 4 bases and J by 5 bases, with 14 bases between. This CDR3 has 14 amino acids. CDR1 and CDR2 from the germline V gene are LGHDT and YNNKEL (reference sequence). The CDR3, as DNA: TGTGCCAGCAGCCCCCGGGCGGGAGCTTATGGCTACACCTTC. It encodes CASSPRAGAYGYTF.

A single count supports this clone. The V call is TRBV11-3, the J call TRBJ1-2; 8 bases agree with TRBD1. The J segment lost 2 bases and the V segment lost 3 bases, leaving 5 bases of the junction unmatched. The germline gives CDR1 SGHNT, CDR2 YENEEA. This CDR3 region has 15 residues. The CDR3 here is CASSFDRGGNYGYTF. The DNA of the CDR3 is TGTGCCAGCAGCTTTGACAGGGGAGGAAACTATGGCTACACCTTC. Complete variable domain (other parts from reference TRBV11-3 and TRBJ1-2): EAGVVQSPRYKIIEKKQPVAFWCNPISGHNTLYWYLQNLGQGPELLIRYENEEAVDDSQLPKDRFSAERLKGVDSTLKIQPAELGDSAVYLCASSFDRGGNYGYTFGSGTRLTVV.

The V and J genes are TRBV19 and TRBJ1-3; no clear D. Trimming cost V 3 bases and J 4 bases, with 25 bases left between them. The CDR3 contains 19 residues. The germline V gene has CDR1 LNHDA and CDR2 SQIVND (reference sequence). The CDR3 here is CASSISVMREGRYGNTIYF. The CDR3 DNA is TGTGCCAGTAGTATTTCGGTAATGCGTGAGGGAAGATACGGAAACACCATATATTTT.

This chain joins TRBV5-1 and TRBJ1-2; 10 bases map to TRBD1. J was trimmed by 2 bases and V by 4 bases; bases with no gene match: 8. The CDR3 covers 16 residues. The germline V gene has CDR1 SGHRS and CDR2 YFSETQ. In DNA, the CDR3 is TGCGCCAGCAGCAGACAGACAGGGGGCGTAAACTATGGCTACACCTTC. Translating gives CASSRQTGGVNYGYTF.

The chain links TRBV11-2 to TRBJ2-7; tentatively, D is TRBD1 (5 bases). This CDR3 is 14 amino acids long. V lost 0 bases to trimming and J lost 5 bases, with 11 bases between them. Germline V gives CDR1 SGHAT, CDR2 FQNNGV. CDR3 residues: CASSLERWGHEQYV. CDR3 nucleotide sequence: TGTGCCAGCAGCTTAGAGAGGTGGGGCCACGAGCAGTACGTC.

The rearrangement joins TRBV7-9 to TRBJ2-1; 8 positions agree with TRBD2. CDR1 is SEHNR and CDR2 is FQNEAQ in the germline V gene (reference sequence). The CDR3 has 15 amino acids. J lost 12 bases, V lost 1 base, and 11 bases had no gene match. The CDR3, as DNA: TGTGCCAGCAGCTTAGAACTAGGACTAGCAGATCCGCAGTTCTTC. It translates to CASSLELGLADPQFF.

This clone has only one observation. The junction and the germline gene differ at one end; a read error may be behind it. This sequence joins TRBV5-1 and TRBJ2-1, with 14 bases matching TRBD2. From germline, CDR1 is SGHRS and CDR2 YFSETQ. The CDR3 totals 16 residues. CDR3 in amino acids: CASSFLTSGRENEQFF. In DNA form, the CDR3 reads TGTGCCAGCAGCTTCCTGACTAGCGGGAGGGAAAATGAGCAGTTCTTC.

V is TRBV5-1 and J is TRBJ2-3, with 9 bases that match TRBD2. V was pared by 6 bases and J by 4 bases, with 9 bases of the junction left unmatched. This CDR3 spans 15 amino acids. CDR1 is SGHRS and CDR2 is YFSETQ in the germline V gene. In nucleotides, the CDR3 is TGCGCCAGCAAAGGGGCGGGGGGGCCTTCAGATACGCAGTATTTT. Translated: CASKGAGGPSDTQYF.

The rearrangement uses TRBV7-2 and TRBJ1-5; the match to TRBD1 covers 7 bases. This CDR3 has 15 residues. From germline, CDR1 is SGHTA and CDR2 FQGNSA. V lost 5 bases to trimming and J lost 6 bases; unmatched junction nucleotides: 10. The CDR3 region is CASSGRQGQGQPQHF. The CDR3 region has the DNA TGTGCCAGCAGCGGACGACAGGGCCAGGGTCAGCCCCAGCATTTT.

This chain uses TRBV7-3 with TRBJ2-1; 14 bases map to TRBD2. This CDR3 region has 17 residues. Germline trimming cut 3 bases from V and 0 bases from J; bases unmatched to any gene: 1. Germline loops: CDR1 SGHTA, CDR2 FQGTGA. The CDR3 reads CASSFGTSGSSYNEQFF. In DNA form, the CDR3 reads TGTGCCAGCAGCTTCGGGACTAGCGGGAGCTCCTACAATGAGCAGTTCTTC.

In DNA form, the CDR3 reads TGTGCCAGCAGCTTGGACAGGAGGCTCAACGTCCTGACTTTC. Amino acid sequence: CASSLDRRLNVLTF. V gene TRBV11-2 combines with J gene TRBJ2-6; TRBD1 agrees at 7 bases. Trimming at V came to 3 bases and at J to 9 bases, leaving 5 bases not matched to a gene. The CDR3 contains 14 residues. Germline values: CDR1 SGHAT, CDR2 FQNNGV. Looking up the rest from reference TRBV11-2 and TRBJ2-6 gives the full variable domain: EAGVAQSPRYKIIEKRQSVAFWCNPISGHATLYWYQQILGQGPKLLIQFQNNGVVDDSQLPKDRFSAERLKGVDSTLKIQPAKLEDSAVYLCASSLDRRLNVLTFGAGSRLTVL.

The chain recombines TRBV6-5 with TRBJ2-5; 8 nucleotides agree with TRBD1. CDR1 and CDR2 from the germline V gene are MNHEY and SVGAGI. V dropped 5 bases and J dropped 2; count of bases not matched to a gene: 7. CDR3 size: 15 residues. The CDR3 loop reads CASSHDRGWQETQYF. Here the CDR3 DNA reads TGTGCCAGCAGTCACGACAGGGGATGGCAAGAGACCCAGTACTTC.

V gene TRBV18 combines with J gene TRBJ1-4; D perhaps matches TRBD1 (6 bases). CDR3 size: 14 residues. Trimming left V 3 bases short and J 8 bases short, with 13 bases between. Germline values: CDR1 KGHSH, CDR2 LQKENI. CDR3 sequence: CASSPDSGGEKLFF. The CDR3 DNA sequence: TGTGCCAGCTCACCGGACAGTGGGGGCGAAAAACTGTTTTTT.

The chain employs TRBV3-1 (or the pseudogene TRBV3-2) and TRBJ1-2, with D hard to call. Germline loops: CDR1 LGHDT, CDR2 YNNKEL (reference sequence). V was clipped by 6 bases and J by 4 bases, with 15 bases between them. CDR3 length equals 14 residues. This CDR3 reads CASSPTQTTYGYTF. The DNA for the CDR3 is TGTGCCAGCAGTCCCACCCAGACAACCTATGGCTACACCTTC.

V and J are TRBV5-1 and TRBJ2-2, with D possibly being TRBD2 (7 bases). This CDR3 has 15 residues. Per the germline V gene, CDR1 is SGHRS and CDR2 is YFSETQ. Trimming pared 2 bases from V and 4 bases from J, leaving 12 bases between. As DNA, the CDR3 is TGCGCCAGCAGCTTAACGGGGGGCGCCACCGGGGAGCTGTTTTTT. Its protein product is CASSLTGGATGELFF.

J is TRBJ1-1 and V is TRBV19; no reliable D call. Germline lookup yields CDR1 LNHDA and CDR2 SQIVND (reference sequence). CDR3 size: 14 residues. Trimming removed 7 bases from V and 2 bases from J, with 14 bases in between. The CDR3 sequence is CASTAGRANTEAFF. In DNA, the CDR3 is TGTGCCAGTACCGCCGGGAGGGCAAACACTGAAGCTTTCTTT.

This clone was detected a few times. The V gene is TRBV19, the J gene TRBJ1-1, with TRBD1 identical over 8 bases. CDR1 and CDR2 from the germline V gene are LNHDA and SQIVND (reference sequence). The CDR3 totals 13 residues. V shed 7 bases, J shed 8 bases, and the junction held 9 bases outside the gene matches. The CDR3: CASNLQGGVEAFF. The CDR3 DNA reads as TGTGCCAGTAATCTACAGGGGGGCGTGGAAGCTTTCTTT.

The chain employs TRBV7-9 and TRBJ2-2, with D maybe TRBD1 (5 bases). The germline gives CDR1 SEHNR, CDR2 FQNEAQ (reference sequence). The CDR3 is 16 residues long. V lost 1 base to trimming and J lost 5 bases, with 14 bases between them. DNA of the CDR3: TGTGCCAGCAGCTTAGGCAGGGCCACGAGTACCGGGGAGCTGTTTTTT. It codes for CASSLGRATSTGELFF. Supplemented by reference TRBV7-9 and TRBJ2-2, the full variable domain reads DTGVSQNPRHKITKRGQNVTFRCDPISEHNRLYWYRQTLGQGPEFLTYFQNEAQLEKSRLLSDRFSAERPKGSFSTLEIQRTEQGDSAMYLCASSLGRATSTGELFFGEGSRLTVL.

The chain is built from TRBV11-2 and TRBJ1-1, with 8 bases aligning to TRBD1. V lost 5 bases to trimming and J lost 10 bases; unmatched junction nucleotides: 9. CDR1 and CDR2 (germline): SGHAT, FQNNGV. The CDR3 length is 13 residues. The CDR3: CASSPDRDKGAFF. The CDR3 bases are TGTGCCAGCAGCCCGGACAGGGATAAAGGAGCTTTCTTT.